Here is one TCR beta chain with its context. This sample is drawn from a study of blood T cell repertoires in COVID-19. The wider study: From the United States, Italy and Spain came samples of acute and convalescent COVID-19.

The trim removed 5 bases at V and 5 bases at J, leaving 3 bases unmatched. This CDR3 comprises 14 residues. Looked up from germline, CDR1 is SEHNR and CDR2 is FQNEAQ (reference sequence). In the original workflow: Reference gene primers were amplified, and this amplification served to estimate nucleated cell counts. Some clones are missing from TCRdb's copy, which holds only in-frame ones; the method was immunoSEQ multiplex PCR. From that table come the V and J calls and clone size; the DNA was used to work out D and trimming. The sample has around 200,000 clones; roughly 73% are singletons. Input material: peripheral blood. V gene TRBV7-9 combines with J gene TRBJ1-4, with 9 bases that match TRBD1. The TCR originated in a woman aged 80 or older with active or convalescent COVID-19. The CDR3 protein is CASSPQGANEKLFF. In DNA form, the CDR3 reads TGTGCCAGCAGCCCACAGGGGGCGAATGAAAAACTGTTTTTT.